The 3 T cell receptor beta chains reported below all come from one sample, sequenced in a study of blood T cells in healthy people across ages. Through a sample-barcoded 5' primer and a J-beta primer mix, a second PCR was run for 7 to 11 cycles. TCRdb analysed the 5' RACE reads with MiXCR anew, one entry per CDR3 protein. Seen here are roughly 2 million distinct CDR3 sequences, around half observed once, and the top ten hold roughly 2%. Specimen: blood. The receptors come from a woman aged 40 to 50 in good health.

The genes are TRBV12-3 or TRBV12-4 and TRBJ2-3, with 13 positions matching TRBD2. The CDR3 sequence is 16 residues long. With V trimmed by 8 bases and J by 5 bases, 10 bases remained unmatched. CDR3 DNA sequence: TGTGCCAGCGGACTAGCGGGGGCCCCCGGGGAAGATACGCAGTATTTT. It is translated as CASGLAGAPGEDTQYF.

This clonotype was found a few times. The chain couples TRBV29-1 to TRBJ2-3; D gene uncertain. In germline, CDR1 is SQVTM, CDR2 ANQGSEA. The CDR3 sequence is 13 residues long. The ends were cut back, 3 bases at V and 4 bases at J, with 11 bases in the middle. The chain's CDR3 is CSVDSPTPDTQYF. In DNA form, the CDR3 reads TGCAGCGTTGACTCACCCACCCCAGATACGCAGTATTTT.

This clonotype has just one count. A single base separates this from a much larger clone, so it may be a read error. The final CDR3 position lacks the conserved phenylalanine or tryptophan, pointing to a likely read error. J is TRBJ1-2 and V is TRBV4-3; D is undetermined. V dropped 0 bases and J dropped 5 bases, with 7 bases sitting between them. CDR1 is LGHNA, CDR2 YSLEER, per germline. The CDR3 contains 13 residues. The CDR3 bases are TGCGCCAGCAGCCAAGAATGGGGATATGGCTACACCTCC. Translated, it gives CASSQEWGYGYTS.